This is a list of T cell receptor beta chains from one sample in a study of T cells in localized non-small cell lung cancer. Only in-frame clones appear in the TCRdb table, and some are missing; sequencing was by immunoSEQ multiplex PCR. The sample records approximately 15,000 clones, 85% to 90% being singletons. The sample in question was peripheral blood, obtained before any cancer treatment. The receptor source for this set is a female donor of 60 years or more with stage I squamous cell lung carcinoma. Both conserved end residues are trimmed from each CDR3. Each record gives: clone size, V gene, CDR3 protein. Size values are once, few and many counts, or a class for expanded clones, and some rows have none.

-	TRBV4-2	ASSQGAGTATYEQY
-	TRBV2	ASTSGVNTEAF
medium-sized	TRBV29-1	SVLTGTAGDTIY
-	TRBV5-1	ASSLGAGDRGLEQY
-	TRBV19	ASSKATIGNQPQH
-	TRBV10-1	ASSKTRGPYQETQY
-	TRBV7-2	ASSLDSAGGRETQY
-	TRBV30	AWSSARSGGYGYT
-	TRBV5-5	ASSLERDSGNTIY
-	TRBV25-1	ASSLTDFYNEQF
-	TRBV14	ASSLWGGTEAF
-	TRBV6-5	ASSSARLETQY
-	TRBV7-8	ASSQDRVGSSNQPQH
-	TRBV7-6	ASSPLGDRDYEQY
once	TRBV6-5	ASSCLRLYGYT
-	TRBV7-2	ASSLGGRAGNTIY
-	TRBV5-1	ASSLGHANTGELF
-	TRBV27	ASRGPLYEQY
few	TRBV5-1	ASSSGTGDEKLF
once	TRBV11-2	ASSYSTSALIEQF
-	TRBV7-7	ASSSGTQQETQY
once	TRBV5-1	ASSLDPTGIQY
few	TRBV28	ASGGFSFPFTDTQY
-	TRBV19	ASSRQPSGGSYEQY
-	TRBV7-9	ASSLRGNTEAF
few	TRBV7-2	ASSPTDYPYEQY
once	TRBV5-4	ASSLFGTAYYEQY
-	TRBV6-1	ASSATGTYEQY